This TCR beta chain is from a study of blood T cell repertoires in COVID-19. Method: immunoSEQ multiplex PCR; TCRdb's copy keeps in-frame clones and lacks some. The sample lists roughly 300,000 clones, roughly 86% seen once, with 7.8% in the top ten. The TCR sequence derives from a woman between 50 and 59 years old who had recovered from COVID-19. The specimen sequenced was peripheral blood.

CDR3 bases: TGTGCCACCAGTGATAGCGGGGGGGCCTTAGACATTCAGTACTTC. Translated: CATSDSGGALDIQYF. The rearrangement links TRBV24-1 to TRBJ2-4, with 10 bases lining up with TRBD2. This CDR3 comprises 15 residues. The V segment lost 3 bases and the J segment 8 bases; nucleotides outside the gene matches: 6. CDR1 is KGHDR and CDR2 is SFDVKD in the germline V gene.